The sequence of this T cell receptor (beta chain) was determined in a study of CD8+CD57+ T cells in acquired aplastic anemia. Study overall: Quantities of DNA derived from sorted CD4+ and CD8+ cells averaged roughly 3 ug.

The template used for profiling TCR beta VDJ and CDR3 was genomic DNA. TCRdb re-called the reads through MiXCR, storing one row per CDR3 protein. The repertoire holds just over 150,000 distinct CDR3 sequences, 40% to 60% seen once, with under 40% in the top ten. CDR1 is LNHNV, CDR2 YYDKDF, per germline (reference sequence). CDR3 length: 18 amino acids. V was clipped by 0 bases and J by 5 bases; unmatched bases: 15. Selection for sequencing was limited to patients who had shown CD8+CD57+ cell expansion by flow cytometry. This clonotype was observed at least ten times. What it binds is unknown. Findings of the study overall: Comparison of patients with controls identified around 28 shared CD8+ CDR3 sequences. Patients were compared with controls for CD8+ Simpson's diversity, and no significant difference emerged.

The sequence derives from a human donor with aplastic anemia. The sequencing sample was made of sorted CD4+, CD8+, or CD8+CD57+ T cells (not recorded which) from PBMCs. The chain links TRBV15 to TRBJ2-7, with 8 bases aligning to TRBD2. The CDR3 DNA sequence: TGTGCCACCAGCAGAGATCCCATCCTGATAGCGGGGCAGGACGAGCAGTACTTC. Protein product: CATSRDPILIAGQDEQYF.